This is a list of T cell receptor beta chains from one sample in a study of blood T cells in healthy people across ages. Each CDR3 protein gets one entry after TCRdb re-called the 5' RACE reads with MiXCR. The sample has roughly 500,000 distinct CDR3 sequences; approximately 25% are singletons. This sample also appeared in a second study, on T cells of mothers and their children.

Sequencing was performed on blood. The receptors shown here come from a boy younger than 18 in good health. Both conserved end residues are trimmed from each CDR3. Each record gives: V gene, clone size, J gene, CDR3 protein. Clone size is shown for a subset of rows, as once, few, many or a class of expanded clone.

>TRBV3-1|.|TRBJ2-3
ASSQSSGGFTDTQY
>TRBV29-1|few|TRBJ1-2
SVEGQGSYGYT
>TRBV7-2|.|TRBJ2-5
ASSLGTSGAQEAQY
>TRBV15|.|TRBJ2-5
ATRGSGSFETQY
>TRBV11-3|few|TRBJ2-1
ASSSRGSVSYNEQF
>TRBV7-6|.|TRBJ1-1
ASSLAPADGTEAF
>TRBV7-9|few|TRBJ2-5
ASSSGLAGNQETQY
>TRBV6-1|few|TRBJ2-6
ASSAGLSGANVLT
>TRBV11-3|.|TRBJ1-3
ASNPLIGGNTIY
>TRBV7-9|.|TRBJ2-7
ASSPQTGAEQY
>TRBV10-3|.|TRBJ1-4
AISEFLIATNEKLF
>TRBV28|.|TRBJ1-1
ASSPGQGRGSEAF
>TRBV7-3|.|TRBJ2-5
ASSHGNGAQETQY
>TRBV6-5|.|TRBJ1-4
ASSYSTAGPANEKLF
>TRBV10-3|few|TRBJ2-5
AISASGPVTQY
>TRBV11-1|.|TRBJ2-2
ASSPQYTGELF
>TRBV5-1|.|TRBJ2-7
ASRDRSYEQY
>TRBV28|few|TRBJ2-5
ASKLDSETQY
>TRBV20-1|few|.
SARVGGGAGGEQF
>TRBV11-3|.|TRBJ1-1
ASSLGIGGNTEAF
>TRBV7-2|.|TRBJ2-5
ASSFPSGTGETQY
>TRBV7-3|few|TRBJ2-6
ASSPEWSGANVLT
>TRBV2|few|TRBJ2-7
ASSKQGRAYEQY
>TRBV28|once|.
ASSLGREGREQY
>TRBV28|few|TRBJ2-5
ASSFGGSPYQY
>TRBV20-1|few|TRBJ1-2
SAIPRDRVDYGYT
>TRBV27|.|TRBJ1-5
ASSLIGPGKWPQH
>TRBV4-1|once|TRBJ2-3
ASSQEGGDTQY
>TRBV29-1|.|TRBJ2-1
SVDGTSGPSYNEQF
>TRBV3-1|.|TRBJ2-3
ASSRKSGLAKFKDTLY
>TRBV12-3/TRBV12-4|few|TRBJ2-5
ASSFQLDTQETQY
>TRBV7-2|.|TRBJ2-6
ASSGGSGANVLT
>TRBV5-5|few|TRBJ2-5
ASRRQGSGETQY
>TRBV24-1|few|.
ATRTSGRLEQF
>TRBV7-6|.|TRBJ1-4
ASSRDGLTNEKLF
>TRBV29-1|.|TRBJ2-1
SVVRHLSGNEQF
>TRBV6-5|.|TRBJ1-4
ASSSPRVEKLF
>TRBV4-1|.|TRBJ2-7
ASSQFVGGQQY
>TRBV7-2|.|TRBJ2-3
ASSRGQLDTDTQY
>TRBV20-1|few|TRBJ2-5
SARAGGSKETQY
>TRBV4-1|.|TRBJ1-2
ASSQDRQGLNYGYT
>TRBV7-6|.|TRBJ1-2
ASSSLVGGPSRDGYT
>TRBV25-1|.|TRBJ1-2
ASSLPGQRYGYT
>TRBV2|few|.
ASSGTGIGEQF
>TRBV28|few|TRBJ2-6
ASSGPNGANVLT
>TRBV4-2|.|TRBJ2-5
ASSQVLSETQY
>TRBV7-2|.|TRBJ2-1
ASSLGRLYNEQF